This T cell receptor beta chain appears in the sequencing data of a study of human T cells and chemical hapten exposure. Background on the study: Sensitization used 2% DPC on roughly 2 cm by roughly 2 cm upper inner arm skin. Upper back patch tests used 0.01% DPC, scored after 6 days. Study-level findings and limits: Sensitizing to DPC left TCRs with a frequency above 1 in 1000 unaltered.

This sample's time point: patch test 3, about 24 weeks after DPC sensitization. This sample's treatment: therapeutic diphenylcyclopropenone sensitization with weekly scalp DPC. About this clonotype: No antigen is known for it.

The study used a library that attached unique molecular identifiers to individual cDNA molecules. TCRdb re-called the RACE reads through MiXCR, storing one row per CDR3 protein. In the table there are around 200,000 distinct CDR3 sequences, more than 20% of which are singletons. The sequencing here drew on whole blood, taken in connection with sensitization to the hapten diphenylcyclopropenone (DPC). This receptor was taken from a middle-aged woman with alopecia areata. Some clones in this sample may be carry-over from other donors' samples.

CDR3 nucleotide sequence: TGCAGTGCTAGAGATCTAGGGGCAGCATATGGCTACACCTTC. Protein sequence: CSARDLGAAYGYTF. The chain uses TRBV20-1 and TRBJ1-2; D might be TRBD1 (5 bases). The germline CDR1 and CDR2 sequences are DFQATT and SNEGSKA (reference sequence). The CDR3 runs to 14 residues. V was pared by 0 bases and J by 5 bases, with 13 bases between.